This T cell receptor beta chain was identified during a study of cytomegalovirus exposure and HLA in healthy donors. General observations from the study: An analysis was carried out later, and it reportedly showed fewer N-insertions in an Asian-associated ancestry cluster than the approximately 700-donor mean. Prior analysis indicated that the majority of TCR beta V segments exhibited productivity approximately 87% or approximately 30% of the time.

This CDR3 spans 13 amino acids. The germline V gene encodes CDR1 SGHDT and CDR2 YYEEEE. Deletions cut 0 bases from V and 6 bases from J, with 9 bases between. Primers for the PCR totalled 60 Vbeta and 13 Jbeta. Some clones are missing from TCRdb's copy, which holds only in-frame ones; the method was immunoSEQ multiplex PCR. This sample has about 52,000 clones, with approximately 73% found just once. Every donor was a healthy person donating bone marrow. Regarding this clone: The antigen remains undetermined.

The sequence was collected from a man aged 18-30 years in good health and CMV-seronegative. This chain connects TRBV5-6 to TRBJ1-2; D unclear. The sample consisted of PBMCs. The CDR3 region is CASSLANGNGYTF. The CDR3 coding sequence is TGTGCCAGCAGCTTGGCCAACGGGAATGGCTACACCTTC.